Below, one TCR beta chain is given with its context. Its antigen is not yet known. No much larger clone is present one base from it, and per-base qualities are unavailable. The collaborating institutions used their own protocols to collect whole blood in K2EDTA tubes. For TCRbeta analysis, collaborator samples were shipped as frozen whole blood, as isolated PBMCs, or as DNA extracted from either sample type. These data belong to a study of blood T cell repertoires in COVID-19 (dated by TCRdb to the early 2020s). As for the study more broadly: Samples covering the acute and convalescent phases of COVID-19 were provided by collaborators in the United States, Italy and Spain. The prospective study material was composed of cDNA or gDNA derived from T cells, B-cell-depleted T cells, or PBMCs. The samples were drawn from two sources: the first 160 participants of the ongoing ImmuneRACE study, and 1,200 or so subjects contributed by 6 global collaborators. The sample metadata nearly always contained a de-identified subject ID, COVID-19 status, age in years and sex. HLA class I and class II types, where available, came from metadata supplied by the sample provider rather than from assay-based typing. The repertoires were released in a freely available public database meant as a resource for research on the immune response to SARS-CoV-2. Subjects who had been exposed to COVID-19, were actively infected with it, or had recovered from it provided the deeply sampled blood TCRbeta repertoires that made up the dataset.

Spanning cysteine to phenylalanine, the CDR3 consists of 14 amino acids. Of the read, only the CDR3 DNA is kept; its 42 bases are in frame from base 1. V trim: 6 bases; J trim: 2 bases; unmatched bases: 6. CDR1 SGHTA and CDR2 FQGNSA were looked up in the germline V gene. Broad study findings and their caveats: The quantity of clinical and demographic metadata differed by source and by participant and was supplied without curation.

The immunoSEQ Assay, a bias-controlled multiplex PCR, was used to amplify TCRbeta CDR3 regions from genomic DNA. Under the source paper's analysis protocol: The number of nucleated cells in each sample was estimated from the amplification of reference gene primers within the assay. To quantify the absolute abundance of each unique TCRbeta CDR3 rearrangement, sequence reads were collapsed and filtered. For each sample, productive Simpson clonality was calculated as the square root of Simpson's diversity index over productive rearrangements. In its TCRdb copy, this immuneACCESS table keeps in-frame sequences only and misses some clones. Where compared with another copy, unresolved V genes explain less than half of these, and the others have no known cause. D and trimming were read from the DNA, whereas the V and J calls and clone size are those reported in that table. Here the sample has 80,000 or so clones; approximately 80% occur a single time. About 12% of the sample is taken by the ten largest.

The receptor was derived from a man older than 75 with acute or convalescent COVID-19. The specimen was peripheral blood. The rearranged segments are TRBV7-2 and TRBJ2-7; TRBD1 aligns with 8 central bases. The nucleotide sequence is TGTGCCAGCAGGCCAAGACAGGGGCCCTACGAGCAGTACTTC. Translated, this gives CASRPRQGPYEQYF. The full variable domain, with segments outside the CDR3 supplied by the reference TRBV7-2 and TRBJ2-7 proteins, appears as GAGVSQSPSNKVTEKGKDVELRCDPISGHTALYWYRQSLGQGLEFLIYFQGNSAPDKSGLPSDRFSAERTGGSVSTLTIQRTQQEDSAVYLCASRPRQGPYEQYFGPGTRLTVT.